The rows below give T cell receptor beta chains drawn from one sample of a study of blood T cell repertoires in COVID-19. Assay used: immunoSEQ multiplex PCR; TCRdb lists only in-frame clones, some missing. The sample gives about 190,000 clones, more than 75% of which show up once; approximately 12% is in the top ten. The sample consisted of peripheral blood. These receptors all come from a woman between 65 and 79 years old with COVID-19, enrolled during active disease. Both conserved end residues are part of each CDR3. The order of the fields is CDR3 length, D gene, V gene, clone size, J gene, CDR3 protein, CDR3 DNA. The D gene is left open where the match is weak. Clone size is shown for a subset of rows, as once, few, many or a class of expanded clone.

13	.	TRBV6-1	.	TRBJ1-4	CASSNGIGEKLFF	TGTGCCAGCAGTAACGGGATCGGGGAAAAACTGTTTTTT
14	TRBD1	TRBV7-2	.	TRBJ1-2	CASSPGQGNYGYTF	TGTGCCAGCAGCCCAGGACAGGGGAACTATGGCTACACCTTC
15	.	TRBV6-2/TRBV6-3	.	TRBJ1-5	CASSYDGGLGWPQHF	TGTGCCAGCAGTTACGACGGGGGGCTTGGATGGCCCCAGCATTTT
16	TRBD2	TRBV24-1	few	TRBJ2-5	CATSDSRLAGWETQYF	TGTGCCACCAGTGATTCCAGACTAGCGGGGTGGGAGACCCAGTACTTC
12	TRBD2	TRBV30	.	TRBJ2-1	CAWRPSSGAQFF	TGTGCCTGGAGGCCGTCTAGCGGGGCGCAGTTCTTC
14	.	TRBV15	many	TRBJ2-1	CATSRAETLTEQFF	TGTGCCACCAGCCGAGCTGAAACCCTAACTGAGCAGTTCTTC
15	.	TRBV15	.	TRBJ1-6	CATSRDPQGSSPLHF	TGTGCCACCAGCAGAGATCCACAAGGGAGTTCACCCCTCCACTTT
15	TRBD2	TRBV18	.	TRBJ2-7	CASSIRTSGTYEQYF	TGTGCCAGCTCAATTAGGACTAGCGGGACCTACGAGCAGTACTTC
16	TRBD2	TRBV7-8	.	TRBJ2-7	CASSLSGLAGPYEQYF	TGTGCCAGCAGCTTAAGTGGACTAGCGGGTCCCTACGAGCAGTACTTC
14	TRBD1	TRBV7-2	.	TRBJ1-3	CASSMTGAGNTIYF	TGTGCCAGCAGCATGACAGGGGCTGGAAACACCATATATTTT
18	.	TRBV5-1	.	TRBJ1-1	CASSLVPGASPLNTEAFF	TGCGCCAGCAGCTTGGTACCGGGAGCTAGCCCTTTGAACACTGAAGCTTTCTTT
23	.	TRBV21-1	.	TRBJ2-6	CASSKAGISGQREGPSGANVLTF	TGTGCCAGCAGCAAAGCGGGTATCTCGGGTCAGCGGGAGGGCCCTTCTGGGGCCAACGTCCTGACTTTC
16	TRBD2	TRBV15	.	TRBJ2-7	CATSRPLAAGSYEQYF	TGTGCCACCAGCAGGCCCCTAGCGGCGGGTTCCTACGAGCAGTACTTC
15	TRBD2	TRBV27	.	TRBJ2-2	CASSFWRERTGELFF	TGTGCCAGCAGTTTCTGGCGGGAGCGGACCGGGGAGCTGTTTTTT
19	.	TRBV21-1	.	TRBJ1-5	CASSKVPLLDRGQRQPQHF	TGTGCCAGCAGCAAAGTCCCGCTGTTGGACAGGGGGCAAAGGCAGCCCCAGCATTTT
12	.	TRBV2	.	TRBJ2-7	CASSGGGPGQYF	TGTGCCAGCAGTGGGGGGGGCCCGGGGCAGTACTTC
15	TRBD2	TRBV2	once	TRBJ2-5	CASSEGLAGLETQYF	TGTGCCAGCAGTGAGGGACTAGCGGGATTAGAGACCCAGTACTTC
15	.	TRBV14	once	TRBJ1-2	CASSQEWRGNYGYTF	TGTGCCAGCAGCCAAGAATGGAGGGGTAACTATGGCTACACCTTC
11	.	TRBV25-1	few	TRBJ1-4	CASGGYEKLFF	TGTGCCAGCGGGGGGTATGAAAAACTGTTTTTT
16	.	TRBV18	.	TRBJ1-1	CASSPQNVPQNTEAFF	TGTGCCAGCTCACCACAAAACGTTCCACAGAACACTGAAGCTTTCTTT
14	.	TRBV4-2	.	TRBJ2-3	CASSPGLLTDTQYF	TGTGCCAGCAGCCCTGGACTCCTCACAGATACGCAGTATTTT
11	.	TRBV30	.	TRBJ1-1	CAWSSAERAFF	TGTGCCTGGAGCTCGGCCGAGCGAGCTTTCTTT
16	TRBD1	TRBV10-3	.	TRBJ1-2	CAISESGAGDRHGYTF	TGTGCCATCAGTGAGTCGGGGGCGGGGGACAGGCATGGCTACACCTTC
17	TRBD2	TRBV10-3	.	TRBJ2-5	CAISELAGGPNQETQYF	TGTGCCATCAGTGAACTAGCGGGAGGGCCTAATCAAGAGACCCAGTACTTC
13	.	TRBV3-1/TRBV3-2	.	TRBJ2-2	CASSQANTGELFF	TGTGCCAGCAGCCAAGCTAACACCGGGGAGCTGTTTTTT
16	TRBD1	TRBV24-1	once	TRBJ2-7	CATSETGTGSSYEQYF	TGTGCCACCAGTGAGACCGGGACAGGGAGCTCCTACGAGCAGTACTTC
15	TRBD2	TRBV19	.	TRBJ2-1	CASSILGTSLFGQFF	TGTGCCAGTAGTATTTTGGGGACTAGCCTTTTTGGGCAGTTCTTC
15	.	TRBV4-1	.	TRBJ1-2	CASSQEQAANYGYTF	TGCGCCAGCAGCCAAGAACAGGCAGCTAACTATGGCTACACCTTC
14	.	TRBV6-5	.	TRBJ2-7	CASLPRTVSYEQYF	TGTGCCAGCCTACCAAGGACTGTTTCCTACGAGCAGTACTTC
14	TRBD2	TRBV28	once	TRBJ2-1	CASSRLAAHNEQFF	TGTGCCAGCAGCAGACTAGCGGCGCACAATGAGCAGTTCTTC
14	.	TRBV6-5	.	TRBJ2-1	CASSYSDGYNEQFF	TGTGCCAGCAGTTATTCCGACGGGTACAATGAGCAGTTCTTC
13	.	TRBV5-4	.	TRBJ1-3	CASSFLSGNTIYF	TGTGCCAGCAGCTTTCTCTCTGGAAACACCATATATTTT
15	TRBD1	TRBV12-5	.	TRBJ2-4	CASGSGTGVYGIQYF	TGTGCTAGTGGTTCCGGGACAGGTGTTTATGGCATTCAGTACTTC
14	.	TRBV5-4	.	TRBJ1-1	CASSLDRFETEAFF	TGTGCCAGCAGCTTGGACCGCTTCGAGACTGAAGCTTTCTTT
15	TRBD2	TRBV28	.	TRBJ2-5	CASSLLAGVQGTQYF	TGTGCCAGCAGTTTATTGGCGGGAGTCCAGGGGACCCAGTACTTC
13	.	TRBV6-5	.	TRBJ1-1	CASSYSSGESAFF	TGTGCCAGCAGTTACTCGTCGGGGGAGTCGGCTTTCTTT
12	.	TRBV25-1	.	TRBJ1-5	CASSVGNQPQHF	TGTGCCAGCAGTGTCGGGAATCAGCCCCAGCATTTT
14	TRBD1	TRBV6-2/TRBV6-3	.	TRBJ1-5	CASSRGNSNQPQHF	TGTGCCAGCAGCAGGGGGAATAGCAATCAGCCCCAGCATTTT
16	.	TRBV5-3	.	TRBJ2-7	CARSSTYREGSYEQYF	TGTGCCAGAAGCTCAACTTACAGGGAAGGGTCCTACGAGCAGTACTTC